The 26 T cell receptor beta chains given below trace back to one sample, sequenced in a study of T cells in women clearing cervical HPV infection. TCRdb's table, derived via immunoSEQ multiplex PCR, lists solely in-frame clones and lacks some. The listing records over 20,000 clones. The sequenced sample consisted of blood buffy coat. These receptors came from a woman aged 18 to 75 with a cervical HPV16 infection that either progressed to CIN3+ or cleared (not recorded which).

On this clone itself: Coverage ceases 3 residues before the CDR3 finishes, and the germline J gene fills in the end. The chain joins TRBV5-6 to TRBJ2-2, with TRBD2 as a possible D gene (6 bases). Germline V gives CDR1 SGHDT, CDR2 YYEEEE. Trimming removed 1 base at V and 4 bases at J, with 8 bases between. The CDR3 extends over 14 amino acids. The DNA read from the CDR3 is TGTGCCAGCAGCTTGATGGGGGGCACCGGGGAG. Translation: CASSLMGGTGE. The entire CDR3 sequence reads CASSLMGGTGELFF. Full variable domain (rest looked up from reference TRBV5-6 and TRBJ2-2): DAGVTQSPTHLIKTRGQQVTLRCSPKSGHDTVSWYQQALGQGPQFIFQYYEEEERQRGNFPDRFSGHQFPNYSSELNVNALLLGDSALYLCASSLMGGTGELFFGEGSRLTVL.

As regards this clone: The read finishes 3 residues shy of the CDR3 end, and the germline J gene is used to complete it. The chain combines TRBV19 with TRBJ1-2; 10 bases agree with TRBD1. The V gene's germline CDR1 is LNHDA and CDR2 SQIVND (reference sequence). This CDR3 region has 14 residues. CDR3 bases read: TGTGCCAGTACCCCGACAGGGGGCACGTACGAC. This gives the protein CASTPTGGTYD. Given in full, the CDR3 is CASTPTGGTYDYTF. The whole variable domain, filled in from reference TRBV19 and TRBJ1-2, reads DGGITQSPKYLFRKEGQNVTLSCEQNLNHDAMYWYRQDPGQGLRLIYYSQIVNDFQKGDIAEGYSVSREKKESFPLTVTSAQKNPTAFYLCASTPTGGTYDYTFGSGTRLTVV.

With respect to this clone: The read gets to within 3 residues of the CDR3 end, and the germline J gene fills in the rest. The chain couples TRBV30 to TRBJ1-2; 9 bases agree with TRBD1. CDR3 length equals 13 residues. With 3 bases clipped from V and 7 bases from J, the junction kept 6 bases outside the gene matches. Germline values: CDR1 GTSNPN, CDR2 SVGIG (reference sequence). The CDR3 is CAWRGGQGFGYTF. The sequenced CDR3 bases are TGTGCCTGGAGGGGAGGACAGGGGTTTGGC.

About this clone itself: The DNA ends 3 residues before the CDR3 does, and the rest of the CDR3 is filled in from the germline J gene. The genes are TRBV20-1 and TRBJ2-1; 7 positions agree with TRBD2. The length of the CDR3 is 14 residues. The germline V gene encodes CDR1 DFQATT and CDR2 SNEGSKA (reference sequence). Germline trimming cut 1 base from V and 3 bases from J; bases unmatched to any gene: 3. CDR3 DNA (partial): TGCAGTGCTAGAGGCGAGCGGGGCTACAATGAG. Encoded protein: CSARGERGYNE. The entire CDR3 reads CSARGERGYNEQFF.

On this clone itself: The DNA ends 3 residues before the CDR3 does, and the rest of the CDR3 is filled in from the germline J gene. The chain combines TRBV30 with TRBJ2-1; TRBD2 aligns across 10 bases. Trimming at V came to 3 bases and at J to 7 bases, leaving 9 bases not matched to a gene. CDR1 and CDR2 (germline): GTSNPN, SVGIG (reference sequence). The CDR3 has 15 amino acids. The CDR3 protein is CAWSIAGGGRNEQFF. CDR3 bases read: TGTGCCTGGAGCATAGCGGGGGGAGGTCGGAATGAG. The variable domain in full, completed from reference TRBV30 and TRBJ2-1, reads SQTIHQWPATLVQPVGSPLSLECTVEGTSNPNLYWYRQAAGRGLQLLFYSVGIGQISSEVPQNLSASRPQDRQFILSSKKLLLSDSGFYLCAWSIAGGGRNEQFFGPGTRLTVL.

On this clone itself: The CDR3 extends 3 residues past the end of the read, so its final part is completed from the germline J gene. This chain uses TRBV18 with TRBJ1-2; 9 nucleotides line up with TRBD1. CDR1 is KGHSH and CDR2 is LQKENI in the germline V gene. This CDR3 has 16 amino acids. The CDR3 DNA, read in part, is TGTGCCAGCTCACCGATACCGGGACAGGGAAGCTACGAC. Its translation: CASSPIPGQGSYD. The whole CDR3 sequence is CASSPIPGQGSYDYTF. The complete variable domain, with remaining parts taken from reference TRBV18 and TRBJ1-2, reads NAGVMQNPRHLVRRRGQEARLRCSPMKGHSHVYWYRQLPEEGLKFMVYLQKENIIDESGMPKERFSAEFPKEGPSILRIQQVVRGDSAAYFCASSPIPGQGSYDYTFGSGTRLTVV.

Points on this clone: With the read ending 3 residues before the CDR3 end, the germline J gene is used to fill in that end. This chain joins TRBV11-2 and TRBJ2-7; TRBD1 matches at 7 bases. The CDR3 runs to 14 residues. Germline values: CDR1 SGHAT, CDR2 FQNNGV. After removal of 1 base from V and 3 bases from J, the junction contained 3 bases not matched to a gene. The CDR3 bases that were read are TGTGCCAGCAGCTTAGGAGGGACAGACTACGAG. Translating gives CASSLGGTDYE. In full, the CDR3 reads CASSLGGTDYEQYF. The entire variable domain, with the rest obtained from reference TRBV11-2 and TRBJ2-7, is as follows: EAGVAQSPRYKIIEKRQSVAFWCNPISGHATLYWYQQILGQGPKLLIQFQNNGVVDDSQLPKDRFSAERLKGVDSTLKIQPAKLEDSAVYLCASSLGGTDYEQYFGPGTRLTVT.

About this clone itself: The read terminates 3 residues ahead of where the CDR3 ends, so the germline J gene completes it. V is TRBV2 and J is TRBJ2-1, with a weak D call TRBD1 (5 bases). V was shortened by 9 bases and J by 1 base, with 10 bases between the two germline ends. Per germline, CDR1 SNHLY and CDR2 FYNNEI. This CDR3 has 13 amino acids. CDR3 loop: CASRTISYNEQFF. The covered CDR3 bases are TGTGCCAGTAGGACAATATCCTACAATGAG.

A word on this clone: The CDR3 extends 3 residues past the end of the read, so its final part is completed from the germline J gene. This rearrangement joins TRBV5-1 to TRBJ2-7, with 11 bases lining up with TRBD2. Germline CDR1 reads SGHRS; CDR2 reads YFSETQ. The CDR3 has 15 residues. The trim removed 0 bases at V and 2 bases at J, leaving 1 base unmatched. Here the CDR3 reads CASSLGLAGPYEQYF. The part of the CDR3 DNA that was read is TGCGCCAGCAGCTTGGGACTAGCGGGGCCCTACGAG.

As to this clone: The read gets to within 3 residues of the CDR3 end, and the germline J gene fills in the rest. This rearrangement joins TRBV2 to TRBJ1-5; D perhaps matches TRBD1 (6 bases). V lost 1 base to trimming and J lost 2 bases, with 15 bases between them. The CDR3 length is 17 residues. Germline CDR1 reads SNHLY; CDR2 reads FYNNEI. This CDR3 is CASSEGTARGGNQPQHF. The CDR3 DNA, read in part, is TGTGCCAGCAGTGAAGGGACAGCACGAGGGGGCAATCAGCCC.

Regarding this clone: The read gets to within 3 residues of the CDR3 end, and the germline J gene fills in the rest. The chain carries TRBV29-1 and TRBJ1-2; D may be TRBD1 (6 bases). V shed 0 bases and J shed 5 bases, with 16 bases lying between them. The length of the CDR3 is 15 residues. Looked up from germline, CDR1 is SQVTM and CDR2 is ANQGSEA. The CDR3 DNA, read in part, is TGCAGCGTTGAAGATCCCCGGGACATAGGATATGGC. This encodes CSVEDPRDIGYG. The CDR3, in full, reads CSVEDPRDIGYGYTF.

This clone ranks as medium-sized (0.01 to 0.1%) in terms of frequency. The DNA ends 3 residues before the CDR3 does, and the rest of the CDR3 is filled in from the germline J gene. V gene TRBV19 combines with J gene TRBJ2-5; D is perhaps TRBD1 (6 bases). Germline V lookup: CDR1 LNHDA, CDR2 SQIVND (reference sequence). V was pared by 4 bases and J by 5 bases, with 17 bases between. This CDR3 comprises 15 residues. The chain's CDR3 is CASSSHRAKRETQYF. CDR3 DNA (partial): TGTGCCAGTAGTAGTCACAGGGCTAAGAGGGAGACC.

Concerning this clone: The sequence runs out 3 residues before the end of the CDR3; the remainder is reconstructed from the germline J gene. This chain joins TRBV11-2 and TRBJ1-6; no reliable D call. Germline V lookup: CDR1 SGHAT, CDR2 FQNNGV. V was shortened by 4 bases and J by 10 bases, with 17 bases between the two germline ends. The CDR3 length is 15 residues. The sequenced CDR3 bases are TGTGCCAGCAGCTCGAGCGGATTGGCCTACTCACCC. Amino acids: CASSSSGLAYSP. The CDR3, in full, reads CASSSSGLAYSPLHF.

As regards this clone: The read ends 3 residues before the CDR3 terminus; that terminus is restored from the germline J gene. The chain employs TRBV11-3 and TRBJ1-2; D unclear. This CDR3 region has 13 residues. Germline loops: CDR1 SGHNT, CDR2 YENEEA. The V gene lost 6 bases and the J gene lost 2 bases, with 10 bases spanning the gap. The CDR3 bases that were read are TGTGCCAGCAGTACAGATTCCAACTATGGC. Translated: CASSTDSNYG. The full CDR3 sequence reads CASSTDSNYGYTF.

Regarding this clone: The CDR3 end lies 3 residues beyond the end of the read and is filled in from the germline J gene. V and J are TRBV2 and TRBJ1-5, with 9 bases that match TRBD1. The CDR3 runs 14 residues. The ends lost 4 bases at V and 9 bases at J; junction bases unmatched: 7. Germline V gene sequence: CDR1 SNHLY, CDR2 FYNNEI. Partial CDR3 DNA: TGTGCCAGCAGTGGGACAGGGGAGACGACGCCC. Protein product: CASSGTGETTP. The full CDR3 reads CASSGTGETTPQHF.

Notes on this clone: Coverage ceases 3 residues before the CDR3 finishes, and the germline J gene fills in the end. This chain joins TRBV20-1 and TRBJ1-5, with TRBD1 matching 7 bases. V lost 6 bases and J lost 5; bases outside the gene matches: 10. From germline, CDR1 is DFQATT and CDR2 SNEGSKA (reference sequence). The CDR3 loop spans 14 amino acids. CDR3: CSAAVRGVDQPQHF. The CDR3 bases that were read are TGCAGTGCCGCAGTCAGGGGGGTAGATCAGCCC.

As for this clone: The read ends 3 residues before the CDR3 terminus; that terminus is restored from the germline J gene. This sequence joins TRBV19 and TRBJ1-3; 7 bases fit TRBD1. The CDR3 has 13 residues. V lost 8 bases and J lost 3; bases outside the gene matches: 4. CDR1 and CDR2 (germline): LNHDA, SQIVND (reference sequence). The sequenced CDR3 bases are TGTGCCAGTCCTGACAGGGTTGGAAACACC. Protein sequence: CASPDRVGNT. The full CDR3 sequence reads CASPDRVGNTIYF.

Concerning this clone itself: The read halts 3 residues ahead of the CDR3 end, with the missing end drawn from the germline J gene. V is TRBV7-3 and J is TRBJ2-2, with 7 bases lining up with TRBD1. The CDR3 runs to 17 residues. V gave up 0 bases and J gave up 2 bases; unmatched junction bases: 6. CDR1 and CDR2 (germline): SGHTA, FQGTGA. The DNA read from the CDR3 is TGTGCCAGCAGCTTAACGATAGACAGGGCCAACACCGGGGAG. Its protein is CASSLTIDRANTGE. The whole CDR3 sequence reads CASSLTIDRANTGELFF.

A word on this clone: The CDR3 is cut off 3 residues early in the read; its end comes from the germline J gene. The J gene is TRBJ2-1, the V gene TRBV5-1; the match to TRBD1 covers 11 bases. Trimming removed 4 bases from V and 9 bases from J; junction bases left unmatched: 3. This CDR3 region has 13 residues. CDR1 SGHRS and CDR2 YFSETQ come from the germline V gene. The part of the CDR3 DNA that was read is TGCGCCAGCAGCCACGGGACAGGGGGTGAG. This codes for CASSHGTGGE. The complete CDR3 protein is CASSHGTGGEQFF.

As concerns this clone: The CDR3 is cut off 3 residues early in the read; its end comes from the germline J gene. The chain uses TRBV7-6 and TRBJ1-6; 9 bases are a match to TRBD1. Per germline, CDR1 SGHVS and CDR2 FNYEAQ. The junction had 9 bases not matched to a gene; V was cut back by 5 bases and J by 10 bases. This CDR3 contains 15 residues. The sequenced part of the CDR3 DNA is TGTGCCAGCAGCCCCGGGGGACAGGGTTACTCACCC. Translation: CASSPGGQGYSP. The entire CDR3 reads CASSPGGQGYSPLHF.

As for this clone: The read terminates 3 residues before the CDR3 end, so the remaining end is supplied by the germline J gene. The V call is TRBV7-9, the J call TRBJ2-1; TRBD2 is a possible D gene (5 bases). Germline V CDR1 and CDR2: SEHNR, FQNEAQ (reference sequence). The CDR3 has 12 amino acids. Trimming took 3 bases from V and 9 from J, leaving 9 bases between them. The CDR3 DNA, read in part, is TGTGCCAGCAGCTTCCTAGCTAGTGAG. This encodes CASSFLASE. The CDR3 in its entirety is CASSFLASEQFF.

For this clone: Sequencing ends 3 residues short of the CDR3 end; the germline J gene provides the rest. V usage is TRBV19 and J usage is TRBJ2-7, with D tentatively TRBD1 (6 bases). Germline CDR1 reads LNHDA; CDR2 reads SQIVND (reference sequence). The length of the CDR3 is 15 residues. The V and J ends lost 5 bases and 3 bases respectively, with 17 bases between them. The CDR3 sequence is CASSFNGDIFYEQYF. The CDR3 bases that were read are TGTGCCAGTAGTTTCAATGGGGACATCTTCTACGAG.

About this clone: The CDR3 end lies 3 residues beyond the end of the read and is filled in from the germline J gene. The genes are TRBV12-5 and TRBJ2-5; D is possibly TRBD1 (6 bases). V lost 5 bases and J lost 5, with 18 bases in between. CDR1 is LGHNT and CDR2 is FRNRAP in the germline V gene. This CDR3 is 15 amino acids long. The CDR3 spells CASGASQGLGETQYF. The DNA read from the CDR3 is TGTGCTAGTGGTGCCTCTCAGGGGCTGGGGGAGACC.

The CDR3 is CATSDSRTSGIENEQFF. The sequenced part of the CDR3 DNA is TGTGCCACCAGTGATTCCCGGACTAGCGGGATAGAGAATGAG. The chain couples TRBV24-1 to TRBJ2-1; TRBD2 agrees at 12 bases. The CDR3 end falls 3 residues outside the read, so it is completed with the germline J gene. Germline CDR1 and CDR2: KGHDR and SFDVKD. The V segment lost 2 bases and the J segment 7 bases; nucleotides outside the gene matches: 8. This CDR3 comprises 17 residues.

A note on this clone: The missing CDR3 end, 3 residues past where the read stops, is filled in from the germline J gene. The rearrangement uses TRBV5-6 and TRBJ2-7, with D possibly TRBD1 on 7 matching bases. Between the trimmed V and J ends, which lost 4 bases and 0 bases, there was a span of 11 bases. Germline lookup yields CDR1 SGHDT and CDR2 YYEEEE. There are 14 residues in the CDR3. CDR3 bases read: TGTGCCAGCAGCCGCGGGACAGTCTCCTACGAG. Translating it yields CASSRGTVSYE. The entire CDR3 reads CASSRGTVSYEQYF.

Notes on this clone: The read ends 3 residues early relative to the CDR3; the germline J gene fills the gap. The chain combines TRBV6-2 or TRBV6-3 with TRBJ1-1; perhaps TRBD1 as D (5 bases). This CDR3 is 13 amino acids long. The germline CDR1 and CDR2 sequences are MNHEY and SVGEGT. Incomplete CDR3 DNA: TGTGCCAGCAGTTACTCAAGGGGCAGGGAA. This translates into CASSYSRGRE. The whole CDR3 sequence is CASSYSRGREAFF.